The T cell receptor beta chain described here comes from a study of blood T cells in healthy people across ages. CDR3 length equals 16 residues. Trimming cost V 5 bases and J 2 bases, with 17 bases left between them. Primed by a sample-barcoded 5' primer and a J-beta primer mix, a second PCR proceeded for about 7 to 11 cycles. TCRdb re-analysed the 5' RACE reads in MiXCR, keeping a single row per CDR3 protein. The sample lists approximately 780,000 distinct CDR3 sequences; roughly 26% were seen once. The same sample was also studied in work on T cells of mothers and their children.

This TCR derives from a boy aged 10-17 years in good health. The gene calls are TRBV12-3 or TRBV12-4 and TRBJ2-3, with unresolved D. Sequenced: blood. CDR3 amino acids: CASSPRAVSATDTQYF. The CDR3 DNA is TGTGCCAGCAGTCCAAGGGCCGTTTCGGCCACAGATACGCAGTATTTT.